This T cell receptor (beta chain) was captured by sequencing in a study of T cells in Graves' hyperthyroidism and ophthalmopathy. Study results and limitations: In the blood, most expanded thyroid clonotypes above 0.001 appeared as well.

This clonotype was recorded many times. The antigen is undetermined. RNA transcripts provided the source from which TCR beta CDR3 regions were amplified. A set of HTBI primers served as the primers for a first-round RT-PCR of the TCR CDR3. TCRdb fed the multiplex PCR reads into MiXCR, producing one record per CDR3 protein. The sample lists around 290,000 distinct CDR3 sequences, less than 15% occurring once. Patients with uncontrolled infections, other autoimmune diseases, pregnancy or lactation were excluded. This blood was taken when hyperthyroidism was first diagnosed, before any ophthalmopathy symptoms existed. Sequencing input: blood. The sequence derives from a woman in her 30s with Graves' hyperthyroidism that later progressed to Graves' ophthalmopathy.

The CDR3 DNA is TGTGCCACATGTGACAGGGAGCATCAGCCCCAGCATTTT. Protein sequence: CATCDREHQPQHF. This sequence joins TRBV2 and TRBJ1-5, with 7 bases aligning to TRBD1. Germline assignment: CDR1 SNHLY and CDR2 FYNNEI. The junction had 8 bases not matched to a gene; V was cut back by 10 bases and J by 5 bases. The CDR3 is made up of 13 amino acids. The complete variable domain, with remaining parts taken from reference TRBV2 and TRBJ1-5, reads EPEVTQTPSHQVTQMGQEVILRCVPISNHLYFYWYRQILGQKVEFLVSFYNNEISEKSEIFDDQFSVERPDGSNFTLKIRSTKLEDSAMYFCATCDREHQPQHFGDGTRLSIL.